This TCR beta chain comes out of a study of early T cells in non-severe SARS-CoV-2 infection. Study details: The authors sequenced bulk RNA from unsorted whole blood, leaving chains unpaired.

CDR3 length equals 16 residues. With 5 bases clipped from V and 5 bases from J, the junction kept 14 bases outside the gene matches. Germline V gives CDR1 SGHVS, CDR2 FNYEAQ. This clonotype was detected a few times. The target antigen is unknown. Points from the study as a whole: VDJdb-based matching was biased toward anti-spike CD8 responses and missed private and CD4 specificities.

The TCR library protocol was used to attach unique molecular identifiers. These identifiers were attached to individual cDNA molecules. TCRdb recomputed calls from the 5' RACE reads with MiXCR, one row per CDR3 protein. The sample consists of about 70,000 distinct CDR3 sequences, about 11% of them appearing once. Sequenced sample: whole blood. V and J are TRBV7-6 and TRBJ2-5, with 7 bases fitting TRBD1. The clonotype originates from an adult who was a healthcare worker with PCR-confirmed SARS-CoV-2 infection or an uninfected control (not recorded which). The CDR3 loop reads CASSTRQGWNGETQYF. Written as DNA, the CDR3 is TGTGCCAGCAGCACCCGACAGGGTTGGAATGGCGAGACCCAGTACTTC.